Shown below are 3 T cell receptor beta chains from a single sample sequenced in a study of blood T cell repertoires in COVID-19 (dated by TCRdb to the early 2020s). Library prep was done by the immunoSEQ multiplex PCR assay. The table was pulled from immuneACCESS by TCRdb, which kept in-frame rearrangements only. Such tables lose some clones; where checked, under half of the loss comes from unresolved V genes, and the rest has no known cause. The sample contains about 34,000 clones, more than 85% of them found a single time. Of the sample, 4.5% to 7% falls within the top ten clones. The sample consisted of peripheral blood. Source of these receptors: an elderly woman with acute or convalescent COVID-19.

The CDR3 loop is CASSPPGLAGGTETQYF. CDR3 DNA sequence: TGTGCCAGCTCACCACCTGGACTAGCGGGGGGGACGGAGACCCAGTACTTC. This sequence joins TRBV18 and TRBJ2-5; TRBD2 agrees at 15 bases. This CDR3 has 17 amino acids. Trimming removed 0 bases from V and 5 bases from J; junction bases left unmatched: 4. The V gene's germline CDR1 is KGHSH and CDR2 LQKENI.

This clone was picked up one time. The CDR3 DNA is TGTGCCAGCAGCTTGGGGGACAGGGCGGGGACCGGGGAGCTGTTTTTT. This translates into CASSLGDRAGTGELFF. This chain joins TRBV5-4 and TRBJ2-2; TRBD1 matches 9 bases. The V gene end was trimmed by 0 bases and the J gene end by 5 bases; junction bases not matched to a gene: 5. Germline V gives CDR1 SGHNT, CDR2 YYREEE (reference sequence). The length of the CDR3 is 16 residues.

The V and J genes are TRBV2 and TRBJ1-3; D might be TRBD1 (6 bases). Germline CDR1 and CDR2: SNHLY and FYNNEI. Trimming pared 5 bases from V and 0 bases from J, leaving 17 bases between. The CDR3 spans 17 residues. This CDR3 reads CASSKPGHASSGNTIYF. The DNA of the CDR3 is TGTGCCAGCAGTAAACCGGGACACGCTAGCTCTGGAAACACCATATATTTT.